Shown below are 17 T cell receptor beta chains from a single sample sequenced in a study of low-dose radiotherapy and immunotherapy resistance in tumors. Noted time point: before trial treatment. Priming of first-strand cDNA relied on TRAV- and TRBV-specific primers (covering alpha and beta chains). It was with a constant-region primer and a V-primer adapter that TCRs were amplified over approximately 18 PCR cycles. TCRdb processed the reads anew with MiXCR; each CDR3 protein has one entry. Of tens of thousands of distinct CDR3 sequences in the sample, over 15% were seen once. This specimen was PBMCs, taken before treatment. The source is a male donor with prostate cancer.

This clonotype occurred many times. The chain links TRBV5-1 to TRBJ2-5; no clear D gene. There are 14 residues in the CDR3. Germline assignment: CDR1 SGHRS and CDR2 YFSETQ. The ends were cut back, 4 bases at V and 4 bases at J, with 14 bases in the middle. The CDR3 nucleotides read TGCGCCAGCAGCGTGGCCGAAGGGCGAGAGACCCAGTACTTC. It codes for CASSVAEGRETQYF. The full variable domain, its missing parts supplied by reference TRBV5-1 and TRBJ2-5, is KAGVTQTPRYLIKTRGQQVTLSCSPISGHRSVSWYQQTPGQGLQFLFEYFSETQRNKGNFPGRFSGRQFSNSRSEMNVSTLELGDSALYLCASSVAEGRETQYFGPGTRLLVL.

This clonotype was observed many times. The chain couples TRBV19 to TRBJ1-2, with unresolved D. V shed 8 bases and J shed 0 bases, with 4 bases lying between them. CDR1 and CDR2 (germline): LNHDA, SQIVND (reference sequence). The CDR3 has 11 amino acids. CDR3 DNA: TGTGCCAGTCAAGCTAACTATGGCTACACCTTC. Its protein product is CASQANYGYTF.

This clonotype has at least ten counts. Germline and junction disagree at one end, which may indicate a read error. The V gene is TRBV5-4, the J gene TRBJ1-4; D is perhaps TRBD1 (5 bases). Germline-derived CDR1 and CDR2 are SGHNT and YYREEE (reference sequence). The CDR3 runs to 13 residues. This CDR3 is CASSLDPGPKGFF. In nucleotides, the CDR3 is TGCGCCAGCAGCTTGGACCCGGGGCCCAAAGGGTTTTTT.

The sample holds many counts of this clonotype. CDR3 DNA: TGCGCCACCGCCGGGGACACAGATACGCAGTATTTT. Encoded protein: CATAGDTDTQYF. The chain uses TRBV5-1 and TRBJ2-3; D perhaps matches TRBD2 (5 bases). The length of the CDR3 is 12 residues. Trimming left V 9 bases short and J 2 bases short, with 10 bases between. Germline values: CDR1 SGHRS, CDR2 YFSETQ.

This clonotype was recorded many times. This chain's CDR3 is CASRLGYRGNTGELFF. CDR3 nucleotides: TGTGCCAGCAGACTAGGCTACAGGGGAAACACCGGGGAGCTGTTTTTT. The J gene is TRBJ2-2, the V gene TRBV6-8; TRBD1 aligns across 7 bases. This CDR3 is built from 16 residues. Germline V CDR1 and CDR2: MNHGY, SAAAGT. Losses at the gene ends were 6 bases for V and 2 bases for J; bases not matched to a gene: 9.

V and J are TRBV19 and TRBJ2-5, with a weak D call TRBD2 (6 bases). This CDR3 spans 12 amino acids. Trimming cost V 5 bases and J 5 bases, with 9 bases left between them. CDR1 is LNHDA and CDR2 is SQIVND in the germline V gene (reference sequence). The CDR3 spells CASSGGIETQYF. The CDR3 coding sequence is TGTGCCAGTAGTGGAGGGATTGAGACCCAGTACTTC.

This clonotype has ten or more counts. V and J are TRBV18 and TRBJ1-5; D call uncertain. CDR3 length: 12 residues. Trimming removed 9 bases from V and 3 bases from J, with 9 bases in between. The V gene's germline CDR1 is KGHSH and CDR2 LQKENI. The CDR3 loop is CARWEINQPQHF. DNA of the CDR3: TGTGCCAGGTGGGAAATCAATCAGCCCCAGCATTTT.

This clonotype occurred a few times. The chain uses TRBV19 and TRBJ1-6, with D perhaps matching TRBD1 (6 bases). V was clipped by 6 bases and J by 7 bases, with 13 bases between them. The CDR3 has 14 residues. Germline values: CDR1 LNHDA, CDR2 SQIVND (reference sequence). The DNA of the CDR3 is TGTGCCAGTAGCGAGGTGAGGGGGAATTCACCCCTCCACTTT. Its translation is CASSEVRGNSPLHF. Using reference TRBV19 and TRBJ1-6 for the parts outside the CDR3, the full variable domain is DGGITQSPKYLFRKEGQNVTLSCEQNLNHDAMYWYRQDPGQGLRLIYYSQIVNDFQKGDIAEGYSVSREKKESFPLTVTSAQKNPTAFYLCASSEVRGNSPLHFGNGTRLTVT.

A note on this clonotype: It differs at one base from a far larger clone, so likely a read error. The rearrangement links TRBV6-2 or TRBV6-3 to TRBJ2-1; 9 bases align to TRBD2. The germline CDR1 and CDR2 sequences are MNHEY and SVGEGT. The trim removed 7 bases at V and 1 base at J, leaving 8 bases unmatched. The CDR3 totals 16 residues. The CDR3 DNA is TGTGCCAGCAATTTAGTTGCGGGGGGGTCCTACAATGAGCAGTTCTTC. This codes for CASNLVAGGSYNEQFF.

The table lists this clonotype with many counts. The genes are TRBV7-9 and TRBJ2-5, with D tentatively TRBD1 (6 bases). V was trimmed by 5 bases and J by 2 bases, leaving 12 bases between them. CDR1 is SEHNR, CDR2 FQNEAQ, per germline (reference sequence). The CDR3 runs 14 residues. Written as DNA, the CDR3 is TGTGCCAGCAGCCTCAGGACAGCACAAGAGACCCAGTACTTC. Encoded protein: CASSLRTAQETQYF.

This clonotype was seen ten or more times. This chain joins TRBV29-1 and TRBJ1-5; TRBD1 might be the D (5 bases). V was cut by 5 bases and J by 2 bases, with 13 bases left in between. Germline V gives CDR1 SQVTM, CDR2 ANQGSEA. The CDR3 consists of 14 residues. This CDR3 is CSVSWGVGNQPQHF. The DNA of the CDR3 is TGCAGCGTTAGCTGGGGGGTTGGCAATCAGCCCCAGCATTTT.

This clonotype was counted ten times or more. This chain uses TRBV7-2 with TRBJ2-3; the match to TRBD2 covers 10 bases. The CDR3 covers 19 residues. Trimming took 3 bases from V and 6 from J; bases not matched to a gene: 18. The V gene's germline CDR1 is SGHTA and CDR2 FQGNSA. The CDR3 DNA is TGTGCCAGCAGCTTCCCGGGGGTTAGGACTAGCGGAATTGGGGATACGCAGTATTTT. This codes for CASSFPGVRTSGIGDTQYF.

The sample holds many counts of this clonotype. The rearrangement uses TRBV5-1 and TRBJ2-1, with D tentatively TRBD1 or TRBD2 (5 bases each). This CDR3 is built from 14 residues. CDR1 and CDR2 from the germline V gene are SGHRS and YFSETQ. V lost 3 bases to trimming and J lost 6 bases, with 13 bases between them. Written as DNA, the CDR3 is TGCGCCAGCAGCTCGGGTAGTGGGACCAATGAGCAGTTCTTC. Its translation: CASSSGSGTNEQFF.

In regard to this clonotype: A much larger clonotype is one base distant, so this may be a read error. The chain recombines TRBV19 with TRBJ1-1; D not resolved. This CDR3 comprises 12 residues. Germline V CDR1 and CDR2: LNHDA, SQIVND (reference sequence). CDR3 amino acids: CASRWANTEVFF. Written as DNA, the CDR3 is TGTGCCAGTAGATGGGCGAACACTGAAGTTTTCTTT.

This clonotype was seen many times. The V call is TRBV20-1, the J call TRBJ2-5; the D gene is possibly TRBD1 (6 bases). V lost 4 bases and J lost 7, with 13 bases in between. CDR3 length: 12 amino acids. In germline, CDR1 is DFQATT, CDR2 SNEGSKA (reference sequence). The CDR3 reads CSANREGGTQYF. DNA of the CDR3: TGCAGTGCTAACAGGGAAGGTGGGACCCAGTACTTC.

The sample holds many counts of this clonotype. The rearrangement uses TRBV6-5 and TRBJ2-5; TRBD1 aligns across 8 bases. This CDR3 comprises 13 residues. V dropped 6 bases and J dropped 7; count of bases not matched to a gene: 7. In germline, CDR1 is MNHEY, CDR2 SVGAGI. The CDR3 loop is CASRSQGTGTQYF. The DNA of the CDR3 is TGTGCCAGCAGATCTCAGGGGACAGGGACCCAGTACTTC.

This clonotype has a count of ten or more. The chain joins TRBV30 to TRBJ2-6; 8 positions match TRBD1. With 5 bases clipped from V and 4 bases from J, the junction kept 7 bases outside the gene matches. This CDR3 contains 15 residues. CDR1 and CDR2 (germline): GTSNPN, SVGIG (reference sequence). The CDR3 region is CAWGETGAGANVLTF. CDR3 nucleotides: TGTGCCTGGGGGGAGACAGGGGCGGGGGCCAACGTCCTGACTTTC.